The T cell receptor (beta chain) under discussion was sequenced for a study of shared clonotypes between healthy human individuals. To note about this clone: Its antigen is currently unknown.

Deletions cut 7 bases from V and 8 bases from J, with 21 bases between. The CDR3 is 15 amino acids. Germline lookup yields CDR1 SGHRS and CDR2 YFSETQ. Study results and caveats: Blood was the sole source, and tissue repertoires probably differ. Non-shared clonotypes had lower generation probabilities than those shared by all four donors.

The donor population consisted of healthy HIV-negative adults with no recent acute infections or vaccinations. Libraries were prepared by immunoSEQ multiplex PCR; TCRdb keeps only in-frame clonotypes and omits some of them. The table includes a few million clones, 85% to 95% detected once. The TCR sequence derives from a man younger than 30 in good health. Some clones in this sample may be carry-over from other donors' samples. The sequencing input was naive CD4+ T cells from PBMCs. The sample's subset: CD45RA+ positively selected. This chain uses TRBV5-1 with TRBJ1-4; D perhaps matches TRBD1 (5 bases). CDR3: CASSERGSVGEKLFF. CDR3 bases: TGCGCCAGCTCCGAAAGGGGTTCCGTGGGAGAAAAACTGTTTTTT.